Shown below are 7 T cell receptor beta chains from a single sample sequenced in a study of CD8 T cells in Susac syndrome. Random hexamers served to reverse transcribe roughly 0.45 to 1 ug RNA. TCRdb reprocessed the immunoSEQ multiplex PCR reads with MiXCR, giving one entry per CDR3 protein. The sample includes approximately 280,000 distinct CDR3 sequences, around 84% of them seen just once. The sample was CD8+ T cells from PBMCs. These receptors were taken from a human donor with multiple sclerosis.

The chain carries TRBV4-1 and TRBJ2-1; possibly TRBD1 for D (6 bases). The germline V gene encodes CDR1 MGHRA and CDR2 YSYEKL. This CDR3 region has 16 residues. V lost 4 bases, J lost 2 bases, and 15 bases lay in between. The CDR3 reads CASSPTGTRAYNEQFF. CDR3 in DNA: TGCGCCAGCAGCCCAACAGGGACCCGAGCCTACAATGAGCAGTTCTTC.

This chain joins TRBV9 and TRBJ2-7; TRBD2 is a possible D gene (5 bases). Germline-derived CDR1 and CDR2 are SGDLS and YYNGEE. This CDR3 contains 15 residues. The ends were cut back, 0 bases at V and 1 base at J, with 11 bases in the middle. The CDR3 spells CASSVGASRSYEQYF. In nucleotides, the CDR3 is TGTGCCAGCAGCGTAGGGGCTAGCCGATCCTACGAGCAGTACTTC. Full variable domain (rest looked up from reference TRBV9 and TRBJ2-7): DSGVTQTPKHLITATGQRVTLRCSPRSGDLSVYWYQQSLDQGLQFLIQYYNGEERAKGNILERFSAQQFPDLHSELNLSSLELGDSALYFCASSVGASRSYEQYFGPGTRLTVT.

This clonotype appeared a few times. This sequence joins TRBV30 and TRBJ1-1; TRBD1 might be the D (6 bases). The V and J ends lost 4 bases and 3 bases respectively, with 9 bases between them. CDR1 GTSNPN and CDR2 SVGIG come from the germline V gene (reference sequence). The CDR3 consists of 12 residues. This chain's CDR3 is CAWNPGDTEAFF. The CDR3 region has the DNA TGTGCCTGGAATCCAGGGGACACTGAAGCTTTCTTT. The full variable domain, completed using reference TRBV30 and TRBJ1-1, is SQTIHQWPATLVQPVGSPLSLECTVEGTSNPNLYWYRQAAGRGLQLLFYSVGIGQISSEVPQNLSASRPQDRQFILSSKKLLLSDSGFYLCAWNPGDTEAFFGQGTRLTVV.

The rearrangement joins TRBV4-1 to TRBJ2-1; TRBD2 matches at 13 bases. CDR1 and CDR2 from the germline V gene are MGHRA and YSYEKL. V lost 0 bases and J lost 2; bases outside the gene matches: 1. CDR3 length equals 17 residues. The CDR3 here is CASSQETSGRAYNEQFF. CDR3 coding DNA: TGCGCCAGCAGCCAAGAAACTAGCGGGAGGGCCTACAATGAGCAGTTCTTC.

This rearrangement joins TRBV12-3 or TRBV12-4 to TRBJ2-7; 10 bases are shared with TRBD2. Trimming removed 8 bases from V and 4 bases from J; junction bases left unmatched: 11. The CDR3 contains 15 residues. Here the CDR3 reads CASSGVPSGSYEQYF. In DNA form, the CDR3 reads TGTGCCAGCTCGGGGGTCCCTAGCGGGAGTTACGAGCAGTACTTC.

V gene TRBV15 combines with J gene TRBJ2-7, with 9 bases matching TRBD2. Per the germline V gene, CDR1 is LNHNV and CDR2 is YYDKDF (reference sequence). The CDR3 sequence is 16 residues long. V was pared by 3 bases and J by 3 bases, with 9 bases of the junction left unmatched. The CDR3 sequence: CATSSQIAGESYEQYF. The CDR3, as DNA: TGTGCCACCAGCAGCCAAATAGCGGGAGAGAGCTACGAGCAGTACTTC.

This chain joins TRBV5-4 and TRBJ2-7; perhaps TRBD1 as D (6 bases). Germline V lookup: CDR1 SGHNT, CDR2 YYREEE (reference sequence). This CDR3 has 15 residues. Trimming removed 5 bases from V and 0 bases from J, with 15 bases in between. The CDR3 nucleotides read TGTGCCAGCAGTTCTCGGGACACGAGCTCCTACGAGCAGTACTTC. This codes for CASSSRDTSSYEQYF.